Presented here are 32 T cell receptor beta chains from one specimen sequenced in a study of CD8 T cells in Susac syndrome. Random hexamers were used to reverse transcribe an amount of about 0.5 to 1 ug RNA. TCRdb analysed the immunoSEQ multiplex PCR reads with MiXCR anew, one entry per CDR3 protein. The sample has 400,000 to 550,000 distinct CDR3 sequences, more than 70% seen once. The specimen sequenced was CD8+ T cells from PBMCs. All receptors come from a human donor with multiple sclerosis.

This chain uses TRBV3-1 with TRBJ1-3; no firm D call. Trimming cost V 2 bases and J 8 bases, with 19 bases left between them. Germline V CDR1 and CDR2: LGHDT, YNNKEL (reference sequence). CDR3 length equals 16 residues. CDR3 DNA sequence: TGTGCCAGCAGCCAATTCGTTACGGACCTCCGGGACACCATATATTTT. Amino acid sequence: CASSQFVTDLRDTIYF.

This chain connects TRBV11-2 to TRBJ2-7; 7 bases match TRBD1. Germline CDR1 and CDR2: SGHAT and FQNNGV. The CDR3 extends over 15 amino acids. With V trimmed by 5 bases and J by 4 bases, 11 bases remained unmatched. The CDR3 reads CASSPVGVQGYEQYF. DNA of the CDR3: TGTGCCAGCAGCCCCGTGGGTGTACAGGGGTACGAGCAGTACTTC.

This clonotype appeared a few times. The chain employs TRBV27 and TRBJ1-2; maybe TRBD1 (6 bases). V was cut by 3 bases and J by 3 bases, with 8 bases left in between. This CDR3 comprises 13 residues. The germline gives CDR1 MNHEY, CDR2 SMNVEV (reference sequence). The CDR3 loop is CASSFGQYYGYTF. The CDR3 nucleotides read TGTGCCAGCAGTTTTGGACAGTACTATGGCTACACCTTC.

This chain uses TRBV4-1 with TRBJ2-7, with TRBD1 identical over 7 bases. Losses at the gene ends were 3 bases for V and 1 base for J; bases not matched to a gene: 6. The CDR3 length is 15 residues. From germline, CDR1 is MGHRA and CDR2 YSYEKL. The CDR3 nucleotides read TGCGCCAGCAGCCAGATGACAGGGAATTCCTACGAGCAGTACTTC. This sequence encodes CASSQMTGNSYEQYF.

The chain recombines TRBV2 with TRBJ1-4; 9 positions agree with TRBD1. Per the germline V gene, CDR1 is SNHLY and CDR2 is FYNNEI. This CDR3 comprises 13 residues. V lost 7 bases, J lost 8 bases, and 5 bases stayed unmatched. DNA for the CDR3: TGTGCCAGCATCGGGACAGGGAGCGAAAAACTGTTTTTT. This codes for CASIGTGSEKLFF.

This clonotype was observed a handful of times. The chain employs TRBV19 and TRBJ2-7, with D unclear. This CDR3 comprises 13 residues. Per germline, CDR1 LNHDA and CDR2 SQIVND (reference sequence). The V end was cut by 3 bases, the J end by 7 bases, with 13 bases between. The DNA for the CDR3 is TGTGCCAGTAGTATTATGGACGGTGGTGAGCAGTACTTC. Translation gives CASSIMDGGEQYF.

The chain combines TRBV7-9 with TRBJ2-7, with TRBD2 identical over 9 bases. Trimming cost V 5 bases and J 7 bases; bases outside gene matches: 12. CDR1 and CDR2 (germline): SEHNR, FQNEAQ (reference sequence). The CDR3 loop spans 15 amino acids. In DNA form, the CDR3 reads TGTGCCAGCAGCGCATTAGCGGGGGACATTCGGGAGCAGTACTTC. It specifies CASSALAGDIREQYF.

The chain carries TRBV4-1 and TRBJ2-1; 9 nucleotides line up with TRBD1. Germline V gene sequence: CDR1 MGHRA, CDR2 YSYEKL. The CDR3 runs to 14 residues. V lost 6 bases and J lost 8; bases outside the gene matches: 8. CDR3 amino acids: CASRLITGGDEQFF. CDR3 coding DNA: TGCGCCAGCAGACTTATAACAGGGGGCGATGAGCAGTTCTTC.

CDR3 residues: CASSLQARFEQFF. The DNA of the CDR3 is TGTGCCAGCAGCTTACAGGCCCGATTTGAGCAGTTCTTC. The J gene is TRBJ2-1, the V gene TRBV7-9; D unclear. V dropped 2 bases and J dropped 9 bases, with 11 bases sitting between them. CDR3 length equals 13 residues. Germline V gene lookup returns CDR1 SEHNR and CDR2 FQNEAQ (reference sequence).

This clonotype occurred once. This chain links TRBV30 with TRBJ1-2, with 7 bases matching TRBD1. The CDR3 has 14 residues. V lost 0 bases, J lost 5 bases, and 6 bases stayed unmatched. Germline CDR1 and CDR2: GTSNPN and SVGIG (reference sequence). DNA of the CDR3: TGTGCCTGGAGTGTCTCCGGGACAGTTTATGGCTACACCTTC. This sequence encodes CAWSVSGTVYGYTF.

The chain joins TRBV9 to TRBJ1-2; 10 nucleotides agree with TRBD1. CDR1 SGDLS and CDR2 YYNGEE come from the germline V gene. V dropped 5 bases and J dropped 4; count of bases not matched to a gene: 5. The CDR3 sequence is 14 residues long. The CDR3 DNA is TGTGCCAGCAGGGGACAGGGGTCTTCCTATGGCTACACCTTC. It translates to CASRGQGSSYGYTF.

The gene calls are TRBV9 and TRBJ2-1, with TRBD2 matching over 9 bases. Trimming took 6 bases from V and 2 from J; bases not matched to a gene: 9. Per germline, CDR1 SGDLS and CDR2 YYNGEE. This CDR3 is built from 16 residues. CDR3 residues: CASMAAAGGPYNEQFF. CDR3 coding DNA: TGTGCCAGCATGGCGGCGGCGGGAGGGCCCTACAATGAGCAGTTCTTC.

The J gene is TRBJ1-1, the V gene TRBV6-6, with TRBD1 matching 9 bases. From germline, CDR1 is MNHNY and CDR2 SVGAGI (reference sequence). V lost 6 bases to trimming and J lost 8 bases; unmatched junction nucleotides: 10. This CDR3 has 14 amino acids. CDR3: CASSLTGGREEAFF. The CDR3 DNA follows: TGTGCCAGCAGCCTCACAGGGGGCAGAGAGGAAGCTTTCTTT.

The rearrangement uses TRBV19 and TRBJ1-2; weak D call: TRBD1 (5 bases). The germline gives CDR1 LNHDA, CDR2 SQIVND (reference sequence). The CDR3 runs to 13 residues. Trimming removed 4 bases from V and 8 bases from J, with 14 bases in between. The CDR3 protein is CASSRETATGYTF. The CDR3 DNA sequence: TGTGCCAGTAGTAGGGAGACAGCAACGGGCTACACCTTC.

Here the CDR3 reads CASSQVTGGLEQYF. The DNA of the CDR3 is TGCGCCAGCAGCCAAGTCACCGGGGGGCTCGAGCAGTACTTC. The chain joins TRBV4-1 to TRBJ2-7; D might be TRBD2 (7 bases). V lost 1 base and J lost 6, with 13 bases in between. Germline V gene lookup returns CDR1 MGHRA and CDR2 YSYEKL. CDR3 length: 14 residues.

The chain is built from TRBV20-1 and TRBJ2-7; 11 bases agree with TRBD2. The CDR3 consists of 17 residues. V gave up 2 bases and J gave up 5 bases; unmatched junction bases: 14. CDR1 is DFQATT, CDR2 SNEGSKA, per germline (reference sequence). CDR3 loop: CSARPLLLAGEENEQYF. CDR3 coding DNA: TGCAGTGCTAGACCCCTCTTACTAGCGGGAGAGGAGAACGAGCAGTACTTC.

The rearrangement links TRBV20-1 to TRBJ2-7; TRBD1 is a possible D gene (5 bases). V gave up 1 base and J gave up 2 bases, with 15 bases separating them. The CDR3 is 15 amino acids. CDR1 is DFQATT, CDR2 SNEGSKA, per germline (reference sequence). The CDR3, as DNA: TGCAGTGCTAGAGGCACAGGTCAGACGACCTACGAGCAGTACTTC. Protein: CSARGTGQTTYEQYF.

The chain carries TRBV30 and TRBJ1-1; 9 positions agree with TRBD1. Germline V gene sequence: CDR1 GTSNPN, CDR2 SVGIG (reference sequence). V was pared by 5 bases and J by 2 bases, with 6 bases of the junction left unmatched. This CDR3 has 14 amino acids. The CDR3 loop is CAWDYTGGNTEAFF. The CDR3 bases are TGTGCCTGGGATTATACAGGGGGCAACACTGAAGCTTTCTTT.

The chain uses TRBV20-1 and TRBJ2-1; D is perhaps TRBD2 (5 bases). V was trimmed by 3 bases and J by 1 base, leaving 16 bases between them. Germline CDR1 reads DFQATT; CDR2 reads SNEGSKA (reference sequence). The CDR3 consists of 16 residues. The CDR3 here is CSASEPQADSYNEQFF. The CDR3 DNA follows: TGCAGTGCTAGTGAGCCCCAAGCGGATTCCTACAATGAGCAGTTCTTC.

This clonotype was seen a handful of times. The V and J genes are TRBV5-1 and TRBJ1-2; 8 bases match TRBD1. The CDR3 extends over 14 amino acids. The ends lost 3 bases at V and 8 bases at J; junction bases unmatched: 9. Germline V gene lookup returns CDR1 SGHRS and CDR2 YFSETQ. The CDR3, as DNA: TGCGCCAGCAGCTCTGAGCAGGGGGCTAGGGGCTACACCTTC. Amino acid sequence: CASSSEQGARGYTF.

The rearrangement uses TRBV24-1 and TRBJ2-2, with D unclear. Germline CDR1 reads KGHDR; CDR2 reads SFDVKD. This CDR3 contains 16 residues. V lost 3 bases to trimming and J lost 0 bases, with 10 bases between them. The CDR3 loop reads CATSDKAGPNTGELFF. The CDR3 nucleotides are TGTGCCACCAGTGATAAGGCCGGACCGAACACCGGGGAGCTGTTTTTT.

The gene calls are TRBV6-1 and TRBJ2-1; TRBD2 agrees at 7 bases. CDR1 is MNHNS, CDR2 SASEGT, per germline. V shed 4 bases and J 8 bases; nucleotides not matched to a gene: 11. The CDR3 length is 15 residues. CDR3 region: CASSAGTTQLDEQFF. Here the CDR3 DNA reads TGTGCCAGCAGTGCCGGGACTACCCAACTCGATGAGCAGTTCTTC.

This rearrangement joins TRBV7-8 to TRBJ2-4, with D maybe TRBD1 (6 bases). This CDR3 spans 13 amino acids. Trimming shortened V by 8 bases and J by 0 bases, and 8 bases separated the two germline ends. CDR1 and CDR2 from the germline V gene are SGHVS and FQNEAQ. The CDR3 sequence: CASGGLAKNIQYF. For the CDR3, the DNA is TGTGCCAGCGGGGGCCTAGCCAAAAACATTCAGTACTTC.

The chain has TRBV19 and TRBJ2-1; D call uncertain. The CDR3 has 11 amino acids. With 7 bases removed from V and 9 bases from J, the gap between germline ends came to 10 bases. Germline V CDR1 and CDR2: LNHDA, SQIVND (reference sequence). The CDR3 coding sequence is TGTGCCAGTACGGGCCTGGGTGAGCAGTTCTTC. It translates to CASTGLGEQFF.

The chain couples TRBV19 to TRBJ2-1; 8 nucleotides match TRBD1. CDR3 length equals 18 residues. The V gene's germline CDR1 is LNHDA and CDR2 SQIVND (reference sequence). V trimming: 5 bases; J trimming: 3 bases; junction bases outside the gene matches: 15. CDR3 sequence: CASSSPEGRGRIYNEQFF. As DNA, the CDR3 is TGTGCCAGTAGTTCACCCGAGGGCAGGGGGCGCATCTACAATGAGCAGTTCTTC.

J is TRBJ1-5 and V is TRBV28; no clear D gene. CDR1 and CDR2 (germline): MDHEN, SYDVKM. This CDR3 region has 18 residues. Trimming removed 6 bases from V and 0 bases from J, with 21 bases in between. CDR3 nucleotide sequence: TGTGCCAGCAGCCCACCCTTTTTGGCAGATTATAGCAATCAGCCCCAGCATTTT. This sequence encodes CASSPPFLADYSNQPQHF.

V gene TRBV9 combines with J gene TRBJ2-1; the D gene is possibly TRBD2 (6 bases). The CDR3 loop spans 17 amino acids. Trimming left V 0 bases short and J 4 bases short, with 17 bases between. Germline assignment: CDR1 SGDLS and CDR2 YYNGEE. Written as DNA, the CDR3 is TGTGCCAGCAGCGTAGCTTCGGAGGGAGCATCTTACAATGAGCAGTTCTTC. It specifies CASSVASEGASYNEQFF.

DNA for the CDR3: TGTGCCAGCAGTTTCACGGCCGGCGCAGCCTACGAGCAGTACTTC. Protein sequence: CASSFTAGAAYEQYF. The chain joins TRBV27 to TRBJ2-7, with no clear D. V was clipped by 3 bases and J by 2 bases, with 14 bases between them. The CDR3 totals 15 residues. Germline V gene sequence: CDR1 MNHEY, CDR2 SMNVEV (reference sequence).

The chain has TRBV27 and TRBJ1-2; D is unresolved. Per the germline V gene, CDR1 is MNHEY and CDR2 is SMNVEV (reference sequence). V was clipped by 2 bases and J by 4 bases, with 8 bases between them. This CDR3 contains 13 residues. The CDR3 DNA follows: TGTGCCAGCAGTTTACAGGCAAGCTATGGCTACACCTTC. This encodes CASSLQASYGYTF.

The chain has TRBV12-5 and TRBJ1-2, with D maybe TRBD1 (6 bases). The CDR3 has 13 residues. Germline lookup yields CDR1 LGHNT and CDR2 FRNRAP. Deletions cut 6 bases from V and 10 bases from J, with 18 bases between. CDR3 sequence reads: CASGSPGHRFYTF. DNA of the CDR3: TGTGCTAGTGGCTCTCCGGGACACCGCTTCTACACCTTC. Based on the CDR3 plus reference TRBV12-5 and TRBJ1-2, the full variable domain is DARVTQTPRHKVTEMGQEVTMRCQPILGHNTVFWYRQTMMQGLELLAYFRNRAPLDDSGMPKDRFSAEMPDATLATLKIQPSEPRDSAVYFCASGSPGHRFYTFGSGTRLTVV.

This clonotype was detected only a few times. V and J are TRBV6-6 and TRBJ2-3, with TRBD2 as a possible D gene (6 bases). This CDR3 is built from 13 residues. Germline lookup yields CDR1 MNHNY and CDR2 SVGAGI (reference sequence). The ends were cut back, 0 bases at V and 5 bases at J, with 6 bases in the middle. This CDR3 is CASSYSTRDTQYF. The CDR3 coding sequence is TGTGCCAGCAGTTACTCGACTAGAGATACGCAGTATTTT.

The chain employs TRBV10-3 and TRBJ2-5; 7 nucleotides align to TRBD1. Germline V CDR1 and CDR2: ENHRY, SYGVKD. V shed 3 bases, J shed 0 bases, and the junction held 10 bases outside the gene matches. The CDR3 is 17 amino acids. The CDR3 protein is CAISDSRQGPYQETQYF. The CDR3 DNA reads as TGTGCCATCAGTGATTCCCGACAGGGCCCCTACCAAGAGACCCAGTACTTC.